What follows are 7 T cell receptor beta chains derived from one specimen sequenced in a study of low-dose radiotherapy and immunotherapy resistance in tumors. Primers used for first-strand cDNA, a TRAV- and TRBV-specific set, covered both alpha and beta chains. With a constant-region primer and a V-primer adapter, TCRs were subjected to roughly 20 PCR cycles of amplification. TCRdb fed the reads into MiXCR, producing one record per CDR3 protein. The sample consists of 64,000 or so distinct CDR3 sequences, more than 25% of them appearing once. Time point in this sample: before trial treatment. The sequencing here drew on PBMCs, taken before treatment. The receptors originated from a female donor with ovarian cancer.

Many counts were recorded for this clonotype. The chain recombines TRBV7-6 with TRBJ2-3, with 7 positions matching TRBD2. The ends lost 1 base at V and 4 bases at J; junction bases unmatched: 11. CDR3 size: 17 residues. Germline CDR1 SGHVS, CDR2 FNYEAQ. The CDR3 spells CASSLGFGGSNADTQYF. The CDR3 DNA reads as TGTGCCAGCAGCTTAGGTTTCGGCGGGAGTAACGCAGATACGCAGTATTTT.

This clonotype showed up just a few times. This sequence joins TRBV6-2 or TRBV6-3 and TRBJ2-7, with D perhaps given as TRBD1 or TRBD2 (5 bases each). The germline CDR1 and CDR2 sequences are MNHEY and SVGEGT. The CDR3 sequence is 15 residues long. V gave up 2 bases and J gave up 0 bases, with 11 bases separating them. For the CDR3, the DNA is TGTGCCAGCAGTTACCTATGGGGGAGCTCCTACGAGCAGTACTTC. Translation: CASSYLWGSSYEQYF.

In its sample, this clonotype was seen many times. This chain joins TRBV6-2 or TRBV6-3 and TRBJ2-5; 8 bases are a match to TRBD1. Germline CDR1 and CDR2: MNHEY and SVGEGT. V gave up 6 bases and J gave up 3 bases; unmatched junction bases: 3. This CDR3 is 13 amino acids long. The CDR3 loop reads CASRPTGEETQYF. In DNA, the CDR3 is TGTGCCAGCAGACCGACAGGGGAAGAGACCCAGTACTTC.

The V gene is TRBV6-2 or TRBV6-3, the J gene TRBJ2-1; D is undetermined. Germline V gives CDR1 MNHEY, CDR2 SVGEGT. The CDR3 extends over 11 amino acids. V was shortened by 8 bases and J by 7 bases, with 9 bases between the two germline ends. CDR3 amino acids: CASLDFNEQFF. Written as DNA, the CDR3 is TGTGCCAGCCTTGACTTTAATGAGCAGTTCTTC.

The chain carries TRBV7-9 and TRBJ2-5; D may correspond to TRBD1 or TRBD2 (6 bases each). This CDR3 region has 14 residues. Deletions cut 1 base from V and 4 bases from J, with 10 bases between. Looked up from germline, CDR1 is SEHNR and CDR2 is FQNEAQ (reference sequence). The CDR3: CASSLGGGRETQYF. CDR3 in DNA: TGTGCCAGCAGCTTAGGTGGGGGGCGAGAGACCCAGTACTTC. Full variable domain (rest looked up from reference TRBV7-9 and TRBJ2-5): DTGVSQNPRHKITKRGQNVTFRCDPISEHNRLYWYRQTLGQGPEFLTYFQNEAQLEKSRLLSDRFSAERPKGSFSTLEIQRTEQGDSAMYLCASSLGGGRETQYFGPGTRLLVL.

In its sample, this clonotype was seen a few times. The V call is TRBV5-4, the J call TRBJ2-1, with D uncertain. The CDR3 has 12 amino acids. CDR1 SGHNT and CDR2 YYREEE come from the germline V gene (reference sequence). Trimming took 0 bases from V and 9 from J, leaving 7 bases between them. The CDR3 bases are TGTGCCAGCAGCTTGGTAGCCGGTGAGCAGTTCTTC. As protein: CASSLVAGEQFF.

The chain joins TRBV29-1 to TRBJ2-3; 7 nucleotides align to TRBD1. The CDR3 spans 15 residues. Germline V gives CDR1 SQVTM, CDR2 ANQGSEA. Trimming at V came to 1 base and at J to 3 bases, leaving 7 bases not matched to a gene. CDR3 region: CSVEGGDSVTDTQYF. DNA for the CDR3: TGCAGCGTTGAAGGTGGGGACAGTGTAACAGATACGCAGTATTTT.